A selection of T cell receptor beta chains follows, all from one sample in a study of T cell responses to AZD1222 COVID-19 vaccine. Method: immunoSEQ multiplex PCR; TCRdb's copy keeps in-frame clones and lacks some. The table records tens of thousands of clones, 86% of them present only once. The specimen was peripheral blood, collected on day 0 of AZD1222 vaccination. The receptors shown here come from an adult in good health. Each CDR3 is given with its conserved first and last residue. The order of the fields is V gene, clone size, J gene, D gene, CDR3 protein, CDR3 DNA. The D gene is left open where the match is weak. Part of the rows lack a size; the others show once, few, many or a class for expanded clones.

TRBV5-6	-	TRBJ1-6	-	CASSFVAGGNSPLHF	TGTGCCAGCAGCTTTGTGGCAGGAGGTAATTCACCCCTCCACTTT
TRBV5-8	-	TRBJ1-3	TRBD1	CASSLDRGFRNTIYF	TGTGCCAGCAGCCTGGACAGGGGTTTTAGAAACACCATATATTTT
TRBV4-2	once	TRBJ2-7	-	CASSQGLAYEQYF	TGTGCCAGCAGCCAAGGTCTAGCGTACGAGCAGTACTTC
TRBV28	-	TRBJ2-2	TRBD1	CASKTGAIDANTGELFF	TGTGCCAGCAAAACAGGGGCAATAGATGCGAACACCGGGGAGCTGTTTTTT
TRBV3-1/TRBV3-2	-	TRBJ1-1	-	CASSQKGGRTEAFF	TGTGCCAGCAGCCAAAAAGGGGGTCGCACTGAAGCTTTCTTT
TRBV5-1	-	TRBJ2-3	TRBD1	CASSLQGALGADTQYF	TGCGCCAGCAGCTTACAGGGGGCGCTGGGGGCAGATACGCAGTATTTT
TRBV5-4	-	TRBJ1-1	TRBD1	CASSTGQGVSEAFF	TGTGCCAGCAGCACCGGACAGGGGGTTTCAGAAGCTTTCTTT
TRBV9	-	TRBJ1-4	-	CASSVPGGGAGPEKLFF	TGTGCCAGCAGCGTACCCGGCGGGGGGGCGGGACCCGAAAAACTGTTTTTT
TRBV19	-	TRBJ2-5	-	CASSIIGQRQETQYF	TGTGCCAGTAGTATAATCGGGCAAAGACAAGAGACCCAGTACTTC
TRBV5-1	-	TRBJ1-4	TRBD1	CASSAGQVDEKLFF	TGCGCCAGCAGCGCCGGACAGGTCGACGAAAAACTGTTTTTT
TRBV2	-	TRBJ2-3	-	CASTLLGGTDTQYF	TGTGCCAGCACCCTGTTAGGGGGCACAGATACGCAGTATTTT
TRBV7-2	-	TRBJ1-4	-	CASSLNARASTNEKLFF	TGTGCCAGCAGCTTGAATGCCAGAGCATCAACTAATGAAAAACTGTTTTTT
TRBV9	-	TRBJ2-1	TRBD2	CASSVMGGSSYNEQFF	TGTGCCAGCAGCGTAATGGGCGGGAGTTCCTACAATGAGCAGTTCTTC
TRBV6-2/TRBV6-3	-	TRBJ2-7	-	CASSHRREISYEQYF	TGTGCCAGCAGTCACCGCAGGGAAATCTCCTACGAGCAGTACTTC
TRBV28	-	TRBJ2-7	TRBD2	CASSASGIYEQYF	TGTGCCAGCAGTGCTAGCGGGATCTACGAGCAGTACTTC
TRBV7-3	-	TRBJ2-3	TRBD2	CASSQSGSRTDTQYF	TGTGCCAGCAGCCAAAGCGGGAGCCGCACAGATACGCAGTATTTT
TRBV5-1	-	TRBJ2-2	-	CASSLAGAVNTGELFF	TGCGCCAGCAGCTTGGCCGGGGCCGTGAACACCGGGGAGCTGTTTTTT
TRBV28	-	TRBJ1-2	-	CASRVGPPEGYTF	TGTGCCAGCAGGGTAGGGCCACCGGAGGGCTACACCTTC
TRBV7-7	once	TRBJ2-5	TRBD2	CASSLGLAGLSETQYF	TGTGCCAGCAGCTTAGGCCTAGCGGGGTTGTCGGAGACCCAGTACTTC
TRBV9	-	TRBJ1-4	-	CASSGTDEKLFF	TGTGCCAGCAGCGGGACAGATGAAAAACTGTTTTTT
TRBV2	once	TRBJ2-7	TRBD2	CASSDWTSREQYF	TGTGCCAGCAGTGATTGGACTAGCCGGGAGCAGTACTTC
TRBV5-1	-	TRBJ1-3	TRBD1	CASSRGTGTSGSGNTIYF	TGCGCCAGCAGCCGAGGGACAGGGACAAGCGGCTCTGGAAACACCATATATTTT